Following are 28 T cell receptor beta chains from one sample sequenced in a study of blood T cell repertoires in COVID-19. Produced via immunoSEQ multiplex PCR; TCRdb's table is partial and in-frame only. The sample has around 290,000 clones, approximately 89% seen once; the top ten hold about 2.7%. Sequencing was performed on PBMCs or T cells enriched from blood (not recorded which). All receptors derive from a woman between 18 and 29 years old who had recovered from COVID-19.

In nucleotides, the CDR3 is TGTGCCAGCAGTTTATCTCCTAGCGGGAGCCAAGAGACCCAGTACTTC. Protein product: CASSLSPSGSQETQYF. The V gene is TRBV28, the J gene TRBJ2-5, with TRBD2 matching 10 bases. The V gene end was trimmed by 1 base and the J gene end by 1 base; junction bases not matched to a gene: 3. The V gene's germline CDR1 is MDHEN and CDR2 SYDVKM. The CDR3 length is 16 residues.

The rearrangement joins TRBV18 to TRBJ2-3, with a tentative D call TRBD2 (6 bases). The CDR3 loop spans 16 amino acids. Looked up from germline, CDR1 is KGHSH and CDR2 is LQKENI. Trimming took 4 bases from V and 0 from J, leaving 14 bases between them. The CDR3 DNA sequence: TGTGCCAGCTCACTCTCGACTAGTGTGAGCACAGATACGCAGTATTTT. It codes for CASSLSTSVSTDTQYF.

The rearrangement links TRBV27 to TRBJ2-7, with 7 bases identical to TRBD2. V gave up 3 bases and J gave up 3 bases; unmatched junction bases: 8. CDR1 and CDR2 (germline): MNHEY, SMNVEV (reference sequence). The CDR3 totals 15 residues. The CDR3 DNA sequence: TGTGCCAGCAGTTTGACTAGCCGGAGTGTCTACGAGCAGTACTTC. Protein: CASSLTSRSVYEQYF.

This clone was recorded once. The chain has TRBV11-2 and TRBJ2-2, with 7 bases that match TRBD2. This CDR3 contains 16 residues. The germline gives CDR1 SGHAT, CDR2 FQNNGV. The trim removed 9 bases at V and 1 base at J, leaving 11 bases unmatched. Here the CDR3 reads CASGRGGVRNTGELFF. DNA of the CDR3: TGTGCCAGTGGGAGGGGCGGGGTTAGGAACACCGGGGAGCTGTTTTTT.

The chain recombines TRBV12-3 or TRBV12-4 with TRBJ2-7; D is uncertain. V was shortened by 1 base and J by 7 bases, with 11 bases between the two germline ends. The CDR3 is made up of 13 amino acids. The CDR3 sequence: CASSLGSSREQYF. The CDR3 DNA reads as TGTGCCAGCAGTTTAGGTAGCTCTAGGGAGCAGTACTTC.

The chain has TRBV5-1 and TRBJ2-2, with 7 positions matching TRBD1. Germline CDR1 is SGHRS and CDR2 is YFSETQ. This CDR3 region has 17 residues. Trimming took 3 bases from V and 4 from J; bases not matched to a gene: 12. As DNA, the CDR3 is TGCGCCAGCAGCTCCCCCGGGACAGTCGATCTCACCGGGGAGCTGTTTTTT. Amino acid sequence: CASSSPGTVDLTGELFF.

This clone was seen ten or more times. The gene calls are TRBV28 and TRBJ2-5, with TRBD2 matching over 9 bases. CDR3 length equals 16 residues. Germline values: CDR1 MDHEN, CDR2 SYDVKM. J was trimmed by 4 bases and V by 3 bases; bases with no gene match: 9. The CDR3 coding sequence is TGTGCCAGCAGTTTGGTCTTTGCGGGAGGGGCAGAGACCCAGTACTTC. Its translation is CASSLVFAGGAETQYF.

V gene TRBV5-8 combines with J gene TRBJ2-1; 10 nucleotides agree with TRBD2. Germline CDR1 SGHTS, CDR2 YDEGEE. CDR3 length equals 15 residues. V was clipped by 4 bases and J by 1 base; unmatched bases: 2. CDR3 residues: CASSRTSGSYNEQFF. CDR3 DNA: TGTGCCAGCAGCCGGACTAGCGGATCCTACAATGAGCAGTTCTTC.

The chain recombines TRBV5-4 with TRBJ1-6; 8 bases are shared with TRBD1. Germline V gene lookup returns CDR1 SGHNT and CDR2 YYREEE (reference sequence). V was clipped by 0 bases and J by 5 bases; unmatched bases: 1. The CDR3 is made up of 15 amino acids. The CDR3 nucleotides are TGTGCCAGCAGCTTGGGACAGGGGAATAATTCACCCCTCCACTTT. Encoded protein: CASSLGQGNNSPLHF.

In its sample, this clone was seen once. This chain links TRBV23-1 with TRBJ2-5, with TRBD1 identical over 9 bases. TRBV23-1 is noted as an ORF with a role that remains uncertain. This CDR3 comprises 16 residues. V shed 4 bases and J 5 bases; nucleotides not matched to a gene: 11. The CDR3 region has the DNA TGCGCCAGCAGTCGATTGGACAGGGGATCTTCGGAGACCCAGTACTTC. Protein sequence: CASSRLDRGSSETQYF.

This clone occurred once. The rearrangement links TRBV7-9 to TRBJ2-3; 8 bases line up with TRBD1. Germline CDR1 and CDR2: SEHNR and FQNEAQ (reference sequence). The CDR3 has 15 residues. The ends lost 2 bases at V and 6 bases at J; junction bases unmatched: 7. This CDR3 is CASSLNLQGADTQYF. The CDR3 nucleotides are TGTGCCAGCAGCTTAAATTTGCAGGGGGCTGATACGCAGTATTTT.

This chain links TRBV5-1 with TRBJ1-1; a weak D match, TRBD1 (5 bases). The CDR3 runs to 15 residues. V lost 3 bases, J lost 5 bases, and 17 bases lay in between. The germline CDR1 and CDR2 sequences are SGHRS and YFSETQ. The CDR3 reads CASSWRGSTGTEAFF. In DNA form, the CDR3 reads TGCGCCAGCAGCTGGAGGGGCAGTACGGGAACTGAAGCTTTCTTT.

This chain connects TRBV5-5 to TRBJ2-7; TRBD2 might be the D (6 bases). Germline assignment: CDR1 SGHKS and CDR2 YYEKEE (reference sequence). The CDR3 contains 16 residues. Trimming took 4 bases from V and 5 from J, leaving 22 bases between them. This chain's CDR3 is CASSRGGWRQDDEQYF. The CDR3 DNA is TGTGCCAGCAGCAGGGGAGGTTGGCGGCAGGACGACGAGCAGTACTTC.

This clone occurred once. This sequence joins TRBV30 and TRBJ2-5; no definite D call. Trimming shortened V by 2 bases and J by 1 base, and 8 bases separated the two germline ends. The germline CDR1 and CDR2 sequences are GTSNPN and SVGIG (reference sequence). The CDR3 consists of 13 residues. The CDR3 is CAWSQHLQETQYF. DNA for the CDR3: TGTGCCTGGAGTCAACACCTCCAAGAGACCCAGTACTTC.

This chain links TRBV28 with TRBJ2-2; 9 bases align to TRBD1. Trimming at V came to 7 bases and at J to 0 bases, leaving 12 bases not matched to a gene. Germline-derived CDR1 and CDR2 are MDHEN and SYDVKM. The CDR3 loop spans 18 amino acids. The CDR3 reads CASNPGQGIFSNTGELFF. The CDR3 region has the DNA TGTGCCAGCAACCCGGGACAGGGTATATTTTCGAACACCGGGGAGCTGTTTTTT.

The CDR3 nucleotides are TGTGCCAGCAGCCAAGGACAGCCGATAGGCAAAAACATTCAGTACTTC. Residues: CASSQGQPIGKNIQYF. The chain joins TRBV14 to TRBJ2-4; weak D call: TRBD1 (5 bases). Trimming removed 1 base from V and 3 bases from J, with 13 bases in between. The CDR3 length is 16 residues. Germline CDR1 is SGHDN and CDR2 is FVKESK.

V and J are TRBV29-1 and TRBJ2-7, with a tentative D call TRBD1 (7 bases). Between the trimmed V and J ends, which lost 6 bases and 3 bases, there was a span of 18 bases. In germline, CDR1 is SQVTM, CDR2 ANQGSEA. The CDR3 sequence is 14 residues long. This chain's CDR3 is CSVRLQGGIYEQYF. The CDR3 region has the DNA TGCAGCGTACGCCTGCAGGGGGGAATCTACGAGCAGTACTTC.

About this clone itself: At the DNA level, this CDR3 is encoded by other sequences in the same sample as well. The chain has TRBV27 and TRBJ2-5, with TRBD1 matching 8 bases. From germline, CDR1 is MNHEY and CDR2 SMNVEV (reference sequence). The CDR3 length is 14 residues. J was trimmed by 4 bases and V by 6 bases; bases with no gene match: 7. CDR3 region: CASSPYRGAETQYF. The CDR3 nucleotides read TGTGCCAGCAGCCCCTACAGGGGGGCAGAGACCCAGTACTTC.

This clone appeared once. V gene TRBV19 combines with J gene TRBJ2-1; weak D call: TRBD1 (5 bases). This CDR3 region has 13 residues. Germline CDR1 and CDR2: LNHDA and SQIVND (reference sequence). Trimming took 7 bases from V and 4 from J, leaving 11 bases between them. CDR3 amino acids: CASTTGFYNEQFF. The CDR3, as DNA: TGTGCCAGTACTACAGGCTTTTACAATGAGCAGTTCTTC.

CDR3 DNA sequence: TGTGCCAGTAGTAACTTTCCCTACGAGCAGTACTTC. Translation gives CASSNFPYEQYF. The gene calls are TRBV19 and TRBJ2-7, with D uncertain. CDR1 is LNHDA, CDR2 SQIVND, per germline (reference sequence). The CDR3 spans 12 residues. Trimming removed 4 bases at V and 2 bases at J, with 6 bases between.

The chain has TRBV11-2 and TRBJ2-3; TRBD2 is a possible D gene (5 bases). Germline V gene lookup returns CDR1 SGHAT and CDR2 FQNNGV. The CDR3 loop spans 14 amino acids. V was pared by 4 bases and J by 5 bases, with 13 bases between. CDR3 sequence (DNA): TGTGCCAGCAGCTCACCCCGGACTCTAGATACGCAGTATTTT. This gives the protein CASSSPRTLDTQYF.

This chain joins TRBV19 and TRBJ2-6; maybe TRBD1 (5 bases). The germline V gene has CDR1 LNHDA and CDR2 SQIVND (reference sequence). This CDR3 comprises 18 residues. The V gene lost 2 bases and the J gene lost 2 bases, with 16 bases spanning the gap. The CDR3 loop reads CASSIRGSLETGANVLTF. CDR3 DNA sequence: TGTGCCAGTAGTATAAGGGGCAGTTTAGAAACTGGGGCCAACGTCCTGACTTTC.

The chain employs TRBV20-1 and TRBJ2-7, with a weak D call TRBD2 (5 bases). Trimming removed 5 bases at V and 4 bases at J, with 9 bases between. The CDR3 sequence is 11 residues long. Germline V lookup: CDR1 DFQATT, CDR2 SNEGSKA (reference sequence). The CDR3 loop reads CSAALAYEQYF. CDR3 bases: TGCAGTGCTGCGCTAGCTTACGAGCAGTACTTC.

The rearrangement links TRBV11-2 to TRBJ2-2; D not resolved. The germline gives CDR1 SGHAT, CDR2 FQNNGV. This CDR3 is 12 amino acids long. Trimming pared 11 bases from V and 0 bases from J, leaving 7 bases between. CDR3 in DNA: TGTGCCGCCCGGTCGAACACCGGGGAGCTGTTTTTT. Translation gives CAARSNTGELFF. Variable domain in full (rest from reference TRBV11-2 and TRBJ2-2): EAGVAQSPRYKIIEKRQSVAFWCNPISGHATLYWYQQILGQGPKLLIQFQNNGVVDDSQLPKDRFSAERLKGVDSTLKIQPAKLEDSAVYLCAARSNTGELFFGEGSRLTVL.

The V gene is TRBV28, the J gene TRBJ1-6, with TRBD1 identical over 9 bases. This CDR3 spans 18 amino acids. The junction had 12 bases not matched to a gene; V was cut back by 4 bases and J by 5 bases. In germline, CDR1 is MDHEN, CDR2 SYDVKM. CDR3 protein: CASSSAAPDRGHNSPLHF. In DNA form, the CDR3 reads TGTGCCAGCAGTTCCGCAGCCCCGGACAGGGGACATAATTCACCCCTCCACTTT. The full variable domain, completed using reference TRBV28 and TRBJ1-6, is DVKVTQSSRYLVKRTGEKVFLECVQDMDHENMFWYRQDPGLGLRLIYFSYDVKMKEKGDIPEGYSVSREKKERFSLILESASTNQTSMYLCASSSAAPDRGHNSPLHFGNGTRLTVT.

The J gene is TRBJ1-2, the V gene TRBV5-1; no clear D. CDR1 and CDR2 from the germline V gene are SGHRS and YFSETQ. The germline V and J ends were trimmed by 0 bases and 0 bases, with 3 bases remaining between them. The CDR3 has 13 amino acids. DNA of the CDR3: TGCGCCAGCAGCTTGGCATCTAACTATGGCTACACCTTC. The encoded protein is CASSLASNYGYTF.

The CDR3 region has the DNA TGTGCCAGCAGCCCCCCTCCGACCTTC. Its protein is CASSPPPTF. V gene TRBV7-9 combines with J gene TRBJ1-2; D ambiguous. The CDR3 is 9 residues long. Trimming pared 5 bases from V and 14 bases from J, leaving 9 bases between. CDR1 is SEHNR, CDR2 FQNEAQ, per germline (reference sequence).

The gene calls are TRBV15 and TRBJ2-3; the D gene is possibly TRBD2 (6 bases). Between the trimmed V and J ends, which lost 3 bases and 4 bases, there was a span of 14 bases. Germline lookup yields CDR1 LNHNV and CDR2 YYDKDF (reference sequence). The CDR3 totals 15 residues. The CDR3 region is CATSSGTSSPDTQYF. CDR3 nucleotide sequence: TGTGCCACCAGCAGCGGGACTTCCTCCCCAGATACGCAGTATTTT.